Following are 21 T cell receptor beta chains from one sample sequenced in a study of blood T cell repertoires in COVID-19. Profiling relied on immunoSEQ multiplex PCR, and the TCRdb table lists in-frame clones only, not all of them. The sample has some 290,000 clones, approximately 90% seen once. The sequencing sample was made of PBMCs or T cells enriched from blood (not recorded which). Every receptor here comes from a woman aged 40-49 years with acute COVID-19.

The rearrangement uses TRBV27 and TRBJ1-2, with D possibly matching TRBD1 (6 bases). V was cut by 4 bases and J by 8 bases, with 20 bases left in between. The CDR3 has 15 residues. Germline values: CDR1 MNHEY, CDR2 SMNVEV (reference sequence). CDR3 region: CASSSTLQGWRGYTF. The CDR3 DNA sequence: TGTGCCAGCAGTTCTACCTTACAGGGTTGGAGGGGCTACACCTTC.

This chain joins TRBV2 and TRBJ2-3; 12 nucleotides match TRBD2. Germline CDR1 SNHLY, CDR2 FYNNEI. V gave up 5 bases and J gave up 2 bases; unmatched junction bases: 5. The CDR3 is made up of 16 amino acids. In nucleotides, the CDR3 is TGTGCCAGCAGTCCCGGACTAGCGGGGTTCACAGATACGCAGTATTTT. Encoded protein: CASSPGLAGFTDTQYF.

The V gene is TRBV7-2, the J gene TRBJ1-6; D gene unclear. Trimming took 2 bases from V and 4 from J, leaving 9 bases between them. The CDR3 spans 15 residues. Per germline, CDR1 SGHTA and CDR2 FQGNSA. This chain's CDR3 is CASSLNVRYNSPLHF. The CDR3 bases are TGTGCCAGCAGCTTAAACGTCAGATATAATTCACCCCTCCACTTT.

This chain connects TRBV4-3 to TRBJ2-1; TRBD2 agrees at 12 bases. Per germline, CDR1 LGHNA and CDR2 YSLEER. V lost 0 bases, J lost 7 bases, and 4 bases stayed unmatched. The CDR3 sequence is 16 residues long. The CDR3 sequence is CASSQDATSGRNEQFF. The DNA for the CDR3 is TGCGCCAGCAGCCAAGATGCGACTAGCGGGAGAAATGAGCAGTTCTTC.

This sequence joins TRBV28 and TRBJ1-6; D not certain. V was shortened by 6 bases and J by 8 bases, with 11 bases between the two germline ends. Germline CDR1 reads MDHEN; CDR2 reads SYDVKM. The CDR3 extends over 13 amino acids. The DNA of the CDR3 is TGTGCCAGCAGGGAGGGCTGGGATTCACCCCTCCACTTT. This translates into CASREGWDSPLHF.

In DNA, the CDR3 is TGTGCCAGCAGCGCGTCCCTGGCCCCAGGCTACACCTTC. This codes for CASSASLAPGYTF. The chain links TRBV9 to TRBJ1-2; the D is unclear. V was pared by 3 bases and J by 8 bases, with 14 bases between. The CDR3 runs to 13 residues. In germline, CDR1 is SGDLS, CDR2 YYNGEE.

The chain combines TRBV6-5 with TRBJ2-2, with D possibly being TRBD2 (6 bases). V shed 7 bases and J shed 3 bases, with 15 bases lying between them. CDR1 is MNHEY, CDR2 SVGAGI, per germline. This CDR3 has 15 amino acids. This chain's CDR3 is CASTRGTFYTGELFF. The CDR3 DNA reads TGTGCCAGCACCCGGGGGACTTTTTACACCGGGGAGCTGTTTTTT.

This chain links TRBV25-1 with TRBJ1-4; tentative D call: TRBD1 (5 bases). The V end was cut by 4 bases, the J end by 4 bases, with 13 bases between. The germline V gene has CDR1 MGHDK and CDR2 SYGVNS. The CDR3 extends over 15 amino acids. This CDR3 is CASSAPGRSNEKLFF. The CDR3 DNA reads TGTGCCAGCAGTGCTCCAGGGAGGAGTAATGAAAAACTGTTTTTT. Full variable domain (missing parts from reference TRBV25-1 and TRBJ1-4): EADIYQTPRYLVIGTGKKITLECSQTMGHDKMYWYQQDPGMELHLIHYSYGVNSTEKGDLSSESTVSRIRTEHFPLTLESARPSHTSQYLCASSAPGRSNEKLFFGSGTQLSVL.

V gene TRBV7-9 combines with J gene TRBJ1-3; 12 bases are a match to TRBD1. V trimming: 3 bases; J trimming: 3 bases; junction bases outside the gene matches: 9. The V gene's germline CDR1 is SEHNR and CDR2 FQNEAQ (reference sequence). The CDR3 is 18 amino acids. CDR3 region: CASSFWGTGGSGGNTIYF. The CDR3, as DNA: TGTGCCAGCAGCTTCTGGGGGACAGGGGGCTCTGGTGGAAACACCATATATTTT. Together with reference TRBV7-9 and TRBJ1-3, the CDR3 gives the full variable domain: DTGVSQNPRHKITKRGQNVTFRCDPISEHNRLYWYRQTLGQGPEFLTYFQNEAQLEKSRLLSDRFSAERPKGSFSTLEIQRTEQGDSAMYLCASSFWGTGGSGGNTIYFGEGSWLTVV.

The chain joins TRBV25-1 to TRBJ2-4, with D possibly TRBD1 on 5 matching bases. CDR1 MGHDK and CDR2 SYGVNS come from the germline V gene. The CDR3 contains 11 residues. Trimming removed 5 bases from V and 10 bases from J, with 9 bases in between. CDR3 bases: TGTGCCAGCAGTTCCCCAGGGATTCAGTACTTC. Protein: CASSSPGIQYF.

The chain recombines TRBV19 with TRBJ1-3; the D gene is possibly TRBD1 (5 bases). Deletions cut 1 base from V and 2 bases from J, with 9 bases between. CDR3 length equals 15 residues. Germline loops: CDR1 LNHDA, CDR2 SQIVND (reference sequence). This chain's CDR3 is CASSIAPRAGNTIYF. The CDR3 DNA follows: TGTGCCAGTAGTATAGCGCCCAGGGCTGGAAACACCATATATTTT.

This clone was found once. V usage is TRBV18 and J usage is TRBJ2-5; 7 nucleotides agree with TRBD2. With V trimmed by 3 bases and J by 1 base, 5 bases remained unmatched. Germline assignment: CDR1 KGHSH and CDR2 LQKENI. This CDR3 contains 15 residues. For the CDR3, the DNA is TGTGCCAGCTCACCCCAGCGGGGCCCCCAAGAGACCCAGTACTTC. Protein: CASSPQRGPQETQYF. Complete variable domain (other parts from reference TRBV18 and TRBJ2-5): NAGVMQNPRHLVRRRGQEARLRCSPMKGHSHVYWYRQLPEEGLKFMVYLQKENIIDESGMPKERFSAEFPKEGPSILRIQQVVRGDSAAYFCASSPQRGPQETQYFGPGTRLLVL.

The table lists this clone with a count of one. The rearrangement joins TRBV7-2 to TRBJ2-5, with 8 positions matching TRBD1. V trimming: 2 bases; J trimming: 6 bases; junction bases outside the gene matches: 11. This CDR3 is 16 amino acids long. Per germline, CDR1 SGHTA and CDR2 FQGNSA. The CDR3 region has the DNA TGTGCCAGCAGCTTAACGGGAACAGGGGGTCAAAAGACCCAGTACTTC. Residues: CASSLTGTGGQKTQYF.

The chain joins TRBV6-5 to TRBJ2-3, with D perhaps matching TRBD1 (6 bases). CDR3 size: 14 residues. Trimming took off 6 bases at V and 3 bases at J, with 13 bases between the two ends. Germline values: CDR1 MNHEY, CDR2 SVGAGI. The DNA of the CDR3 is TGTGCCAGCAGCTTGACAGGAGGAACAGATACGCAGTATTTT. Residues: CASSLTGGTDTQYF.

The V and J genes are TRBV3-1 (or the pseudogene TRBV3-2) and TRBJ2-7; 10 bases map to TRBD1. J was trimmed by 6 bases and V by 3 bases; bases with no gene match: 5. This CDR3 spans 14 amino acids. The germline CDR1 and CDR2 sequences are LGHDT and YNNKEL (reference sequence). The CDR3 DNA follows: TGTGCCAGCAGCCAGGGCGGGACAGGGGTCGAGCAGTACTTC. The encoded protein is CASSQGGTGVEQYF.

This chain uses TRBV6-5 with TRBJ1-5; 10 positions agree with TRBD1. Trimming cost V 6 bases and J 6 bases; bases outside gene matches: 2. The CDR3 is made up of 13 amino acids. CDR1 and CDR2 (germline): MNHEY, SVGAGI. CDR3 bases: TGTGCCAGCAGAGGGACAGGGGTTCAGCCCCAGCATTTT. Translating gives CASRGTGVQPQHF.

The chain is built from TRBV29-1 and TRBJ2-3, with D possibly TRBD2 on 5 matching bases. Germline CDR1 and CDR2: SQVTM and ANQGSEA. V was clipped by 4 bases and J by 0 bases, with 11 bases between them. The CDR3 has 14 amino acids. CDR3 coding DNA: TGCAGCGTTGCGACTACCACTAGCACAGATACGCAGTATTTT. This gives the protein CSVATTTSTDTQYF.

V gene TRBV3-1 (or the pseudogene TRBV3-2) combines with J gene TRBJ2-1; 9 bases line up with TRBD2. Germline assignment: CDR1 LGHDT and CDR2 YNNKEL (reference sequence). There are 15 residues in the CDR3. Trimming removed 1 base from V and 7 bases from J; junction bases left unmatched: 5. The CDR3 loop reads CASSQGLAGRNEQFF. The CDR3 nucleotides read TGTGCCAGCAGCCAAGGGCTAGCGGGAAGGAATGAGCAGTTCTTC.

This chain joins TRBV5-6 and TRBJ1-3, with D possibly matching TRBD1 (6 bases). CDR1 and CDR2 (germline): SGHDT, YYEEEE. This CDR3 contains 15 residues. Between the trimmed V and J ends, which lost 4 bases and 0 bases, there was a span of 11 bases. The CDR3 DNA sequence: TGTGCCAGCAGCGGGGGCAGGAGCTCTGGAAACACCATATATTTT. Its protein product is CASSGGRSSGNTIYF.

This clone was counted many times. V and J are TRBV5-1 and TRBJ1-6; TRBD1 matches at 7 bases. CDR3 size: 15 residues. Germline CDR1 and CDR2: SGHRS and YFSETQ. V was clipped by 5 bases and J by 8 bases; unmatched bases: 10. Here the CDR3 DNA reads TGCGCCAGCAGGGCACAGGGGAAAATGGATTCACCCCTCCACTTT. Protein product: CASRAQGKMDSPLHF.

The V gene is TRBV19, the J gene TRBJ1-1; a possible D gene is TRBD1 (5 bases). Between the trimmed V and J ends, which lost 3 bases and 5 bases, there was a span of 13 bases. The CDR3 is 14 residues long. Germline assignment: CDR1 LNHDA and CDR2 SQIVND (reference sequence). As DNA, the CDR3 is TGTGCCAGTAGTATCTCGGGGGGTGCGACTGAAGCTTTCTTT. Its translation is CASSISGGATEAFF.